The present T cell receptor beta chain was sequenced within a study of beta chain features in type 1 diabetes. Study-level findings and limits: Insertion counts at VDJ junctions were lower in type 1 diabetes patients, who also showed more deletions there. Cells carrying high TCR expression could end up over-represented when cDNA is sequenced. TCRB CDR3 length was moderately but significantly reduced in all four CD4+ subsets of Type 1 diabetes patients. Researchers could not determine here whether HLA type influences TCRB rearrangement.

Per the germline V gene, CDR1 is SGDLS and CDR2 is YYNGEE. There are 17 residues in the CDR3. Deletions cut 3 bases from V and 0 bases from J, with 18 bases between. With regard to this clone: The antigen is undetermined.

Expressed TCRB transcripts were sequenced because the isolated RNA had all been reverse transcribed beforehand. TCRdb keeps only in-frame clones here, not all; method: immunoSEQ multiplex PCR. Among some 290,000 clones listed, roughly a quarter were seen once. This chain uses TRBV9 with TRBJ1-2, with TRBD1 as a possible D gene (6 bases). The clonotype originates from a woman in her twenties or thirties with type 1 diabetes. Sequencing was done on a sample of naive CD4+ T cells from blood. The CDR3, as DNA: TGTGCCAGCAGCGAGGGCCGTAGACAGGATACTAACTATGGCTACACCTTC. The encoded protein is CASSEGRRQDTNYGYTF.